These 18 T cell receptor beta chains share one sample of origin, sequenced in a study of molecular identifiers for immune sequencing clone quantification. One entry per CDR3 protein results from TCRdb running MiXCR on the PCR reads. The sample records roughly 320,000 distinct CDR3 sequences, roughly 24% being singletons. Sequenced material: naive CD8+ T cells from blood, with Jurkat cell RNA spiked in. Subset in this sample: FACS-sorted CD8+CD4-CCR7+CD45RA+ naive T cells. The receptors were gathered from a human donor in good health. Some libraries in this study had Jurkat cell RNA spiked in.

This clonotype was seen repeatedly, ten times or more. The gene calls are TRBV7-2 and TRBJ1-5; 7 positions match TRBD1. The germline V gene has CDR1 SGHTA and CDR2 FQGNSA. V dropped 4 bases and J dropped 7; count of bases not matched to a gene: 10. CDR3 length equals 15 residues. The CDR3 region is CASSSGQVGGQPQHF. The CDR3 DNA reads TGTGCCAGCAGCTCCGGACAGGTCGGAGGACAGCCCCAGCATTTT.

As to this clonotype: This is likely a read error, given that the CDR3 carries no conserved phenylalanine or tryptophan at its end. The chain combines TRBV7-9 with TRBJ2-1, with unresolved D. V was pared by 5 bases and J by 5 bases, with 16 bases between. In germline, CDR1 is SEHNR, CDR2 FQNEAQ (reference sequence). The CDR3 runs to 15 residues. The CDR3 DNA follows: TGTGCCAGCAGCACCCATGCGCGGCCCCACAATGAGCAGTTCATC. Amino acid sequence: CASSTHARPHNEQFI.

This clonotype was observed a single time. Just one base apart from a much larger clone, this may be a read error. CDR3 DNA: TGCGCCAGCAGCTTGCAATCAGGGAACACTGAAGCTTTCTTT. Translation gives CASSLQSGNTEAFF. This chain uses TRBV5-1 with TRBJ1-1; D is unresolved. Trimming left V 1 base short and J 1 base short, with 8 bases between. The CDR3 covers 14 residues. Germline CDR1 is SGHRS and CDR2 is YFSETQ.

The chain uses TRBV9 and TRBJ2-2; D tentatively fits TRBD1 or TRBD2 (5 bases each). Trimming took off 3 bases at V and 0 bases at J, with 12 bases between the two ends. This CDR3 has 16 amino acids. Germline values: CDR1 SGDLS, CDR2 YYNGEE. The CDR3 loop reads CASSAYGTTNTGELFF. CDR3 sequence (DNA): TGTGCCAGCAGCGCCTACGGGACCACGAACACCGGGGAGCTGTTTTTT.

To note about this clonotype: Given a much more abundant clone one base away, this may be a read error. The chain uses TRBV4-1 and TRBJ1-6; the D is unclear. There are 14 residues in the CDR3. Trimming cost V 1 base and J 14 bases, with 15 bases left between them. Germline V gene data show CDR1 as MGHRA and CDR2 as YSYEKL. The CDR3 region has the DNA TGCGCCAGCAGCCAAGTTCAGGCCGTTGGGACCCTCCACTTT. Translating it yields CASSQVQAVGTLHF.

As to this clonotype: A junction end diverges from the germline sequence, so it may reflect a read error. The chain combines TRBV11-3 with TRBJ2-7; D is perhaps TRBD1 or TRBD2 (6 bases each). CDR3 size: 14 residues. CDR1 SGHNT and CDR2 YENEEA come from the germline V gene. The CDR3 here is CARSPRDKSYEQYF. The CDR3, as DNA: TGTGCCCGCAGCCCGCGGGACAAGTCCTACGAGCAGTACTTC.

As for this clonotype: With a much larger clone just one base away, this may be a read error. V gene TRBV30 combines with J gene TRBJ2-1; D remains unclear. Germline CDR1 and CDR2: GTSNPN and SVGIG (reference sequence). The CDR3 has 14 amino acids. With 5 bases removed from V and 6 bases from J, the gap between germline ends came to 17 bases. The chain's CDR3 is CAWAVGPGFNEQFF. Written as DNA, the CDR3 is TGTGCCTGGGCTGTGGGCCCAGGTTTCAATGAGCAGTTCTTC.

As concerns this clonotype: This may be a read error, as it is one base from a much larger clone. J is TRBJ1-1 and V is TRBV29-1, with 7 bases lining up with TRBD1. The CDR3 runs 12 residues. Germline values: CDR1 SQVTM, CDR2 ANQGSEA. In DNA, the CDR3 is TGCAGCGTTTCCGACAGGGACACTGGAGCTTTCTTT. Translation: CSVSDRDTGAFF.

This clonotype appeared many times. For the CDR3, the DNA is TGCAGCGTTGACAATATAAGGTTGCACGGGGTGAACACTGAAGCTTTCTTT. Residues: CSVDNIRLHGVNTEAFF. The rearrangement joins TRBV29-1 to TRBJ1-1; no clear D gene. The V gene's germline CDR1 is SQVTM and CDR2 ANQGSEA. The length of the CDR3 is 17 residues. V was shortened by 3 bases and J by 0 bases, with 20 bases between the two germline ends.

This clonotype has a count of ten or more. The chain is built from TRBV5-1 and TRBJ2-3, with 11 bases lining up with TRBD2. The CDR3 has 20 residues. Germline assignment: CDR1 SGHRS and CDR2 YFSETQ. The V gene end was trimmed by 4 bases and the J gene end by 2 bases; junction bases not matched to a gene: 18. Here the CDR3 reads CASSLVIAPSGRSNTDTQYF. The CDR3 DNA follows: TGCGCCAGCAGCCTCGTAATCGCCCCTAGCGGGAGGTCGAACACAGATACGCAGTATTTT.

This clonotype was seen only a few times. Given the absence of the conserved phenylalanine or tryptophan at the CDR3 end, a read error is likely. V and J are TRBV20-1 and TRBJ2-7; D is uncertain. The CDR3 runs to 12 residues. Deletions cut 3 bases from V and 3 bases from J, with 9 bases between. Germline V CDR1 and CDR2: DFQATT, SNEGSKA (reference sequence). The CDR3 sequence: CSAREVGYEQYY. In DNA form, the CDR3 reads TGCAGTGCTAGGGAAGTAGGCTACGAGCAGTACTAC.

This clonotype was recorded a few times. The CDR3 region is CASSYLRQPIGEQFF. CDR3 DNA: TGTGCCAGCAGTTACCTTAGACAGCCGATAGGTGAGCAGTTCTTC. The J gene is TRBJ2-1, the V gene TRBV6-2 or TRBV6-3; D perhaps matches TRBD1 (5 bases). This CDR3 comprises 15 residues. Germline lookup yields CDR1 MNHEY and CDR2 SVGEGT. V lost 2 bases and J 9 bases, leaving 17 bases between the germline ends.

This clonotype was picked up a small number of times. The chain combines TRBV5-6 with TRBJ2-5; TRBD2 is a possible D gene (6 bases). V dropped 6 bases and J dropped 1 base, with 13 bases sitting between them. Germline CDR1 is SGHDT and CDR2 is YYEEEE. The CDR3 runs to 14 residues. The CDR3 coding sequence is TGTGCCAGCAAGCCGGAGGGCACCCAAGAGACCCAGTACTTC. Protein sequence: CASKPEGTQETQYF.

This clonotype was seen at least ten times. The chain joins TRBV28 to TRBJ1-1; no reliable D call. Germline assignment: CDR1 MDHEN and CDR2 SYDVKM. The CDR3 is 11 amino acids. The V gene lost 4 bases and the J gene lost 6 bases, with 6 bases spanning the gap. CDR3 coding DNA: TGTGCCAGCAGTTACCGGGCTGAAGCTTTCTTT. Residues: CASSYRAEAFF.

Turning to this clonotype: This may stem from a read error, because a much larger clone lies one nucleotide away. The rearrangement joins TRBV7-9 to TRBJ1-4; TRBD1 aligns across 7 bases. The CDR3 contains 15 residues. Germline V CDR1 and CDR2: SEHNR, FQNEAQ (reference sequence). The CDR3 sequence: CASSSPGTEDEKLVF. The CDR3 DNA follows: TGTGCCAGCAGCTCTCCCGGGACAGAGGACGAAAAACTGGTTTTT.

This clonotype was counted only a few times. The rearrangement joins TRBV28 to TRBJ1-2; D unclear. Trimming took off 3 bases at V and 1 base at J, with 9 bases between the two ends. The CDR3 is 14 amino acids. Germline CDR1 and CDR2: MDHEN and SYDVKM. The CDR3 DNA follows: TGTGCCAGCAGTTTGCGAGGGATTAACTATGGCTACACCTTC. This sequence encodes CASSLRGINYGYTF.

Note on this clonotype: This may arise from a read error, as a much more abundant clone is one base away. The CDR3 spells CAGRQGGFTEAFF. The CDR3 bases are TGCGCCGGCCGCCAAGGTGGTTTTACTGAAGCTTTCTTT. This chain links TRBV4-3 with TRBJ1-1; no clear D. In germline, CDR1 is LGHNA, CDR2 YSLEER. V lost 11 bases and J lost 5, with 18 bases in between. This CDR3 comprises 13 residues.

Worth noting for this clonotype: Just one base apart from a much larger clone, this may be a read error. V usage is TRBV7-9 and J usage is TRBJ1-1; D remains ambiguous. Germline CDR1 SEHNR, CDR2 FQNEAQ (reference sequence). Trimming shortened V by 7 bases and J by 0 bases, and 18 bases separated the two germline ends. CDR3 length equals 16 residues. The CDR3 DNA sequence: TGTGCCAGCAAAAATCGGCTGGACCTTATGAACACTGAAGCTTTCTTT. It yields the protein CASKNRLDLMNTEAFF.